The present T cell receptor beta chain was sequenced within a study of Graves' ophthalmopathy and Graves' hyperthyroidism. Amplification of the TCR beta CDR3 regions used RNA transcripts (as template). HTBI primers were used in a first-round RT-PCR, which preceded a second-round multiplex PCR. A single record per CDR3 protein comes from TCRdb applying MiXCR to the multiplex PCR reads. The sample shows fewer than 650,000 distinct CDR3 sequences, approximately 22% of them seen only once. The sequenced material came from peripheral blood. The clonotype was recovered from a woman aged 18-29 years with stable Graves' hyperthyroidism. Some clones in this sample may be carry-over from other donors' samples.

CDR3 loop: CSARTGQTGELFF. In DNA form, the CDR3 reads TGCAGTGCCCGGACAGGGCAGACCGGGGAGCTGTTTTTT. The chain employs TRBV20-1 and TRBJ2-2; 8 positions agree with TRBD1. From germline, CDR1 is DFQATT and CDR2 SNEGSKA (reference sequence). CDR3 size: 13 residues. Unmatched junction bases numbered 5, after V lost 6 bases and J lost 5 bases.